These T cell receptor beta chains were read from a single sample in a study of blood T cell repertoires in COVID-19. Measured with immunoSEQ multiplex PCR; TCRdb has only the in-frame clones, and not every one. Of 300,000 to 400,000 clones in the sample, approximately 90% were seen once. Material for sequencing was peripheral blood. These receptors originate from a man in his thirties or forties with COVID-19, enrolled during active disease. CDR3s include the opening cysteine and the closing phenylalanine or tryptophan. Fields, in order: CDR3 protein, CDR3 DNA, V gene, J gene, D gene. A D gene is named only where the DNA matches it firmly.

CDR3aa: CASSLGQGFEQPQHF
CDR3nt: TGTGCCAGCAGCCTAGGACAGGGGTTTGAACAGCCCCAGCATTTT
v_gene: TRBV5-8
j_gene: TRBJ1-5
d_gene: TRBD1

CDR3aa: CASSYTSFDSNDQPQHF
CDR3nt: TGTGCCAGCAGTTACACATCATTTGACAGCAATGATCAGCCCCAGCATTTT
v_gene: TRBV6-8
j_gene: TRBJ1-5
d_gene: NA

CDR3aa: CSASNFQLGQGKYEQYF
CDR3nt: TGCAGTGCTAGTAATTTTCAGTTGGGACAGGGGAAGTACGAGCAGTACTTC
v_gene: TRBV20-1
j_gene: TRBJ2-7
d_gene: TRBD1

CDR3aa: CAWNFLTGASGNTIYF
CDR3nt: TGTGCCTGGAATTTTCTAACAGGGGCCTCTGGAAACACCATATATTTT
v_gene: TRBV30
j_gene: TRBJ1-3
d_gene: TRBD1

CDR3aa: CASSSTSAQETQYF
CDR3nt: TGTGCCAGCAGTTCAACTAGCGCCCAAGAGACCCAGTACTTC
v_gene: TRBV6-5
j_gene: TRBJ2-5
d_gene: TRBD2

CDR3aa: CASSIGGSFGELFF
CDR3nt: TGTGCCAGTAGTATTGGCGGTTCCTTCGGGGAGCTGTTTTTT
v_gene: TRBV19
j_gene: TRBJ2-2
d_gene: NA

CDR3aa: CASSLRTSGAYEQYF
CDR3nt: TGTGCCAGCAGCCTAAGGACTAGCGGGGCCTACGAGCAGTACTTC
v_gene: TRBV7-9
j_gene: TRBJ2-7
d_gene: TRBD2

CDR3aa: CASSRGEGQGGEEQYF
CDR3nt: TGTGCCAGCAGCCGGGGAGAGGGACAGGGCGGGGAAGAGCAGTACTTC
v_gene: TRBV4-2
j_gene: TRBJ2-7
d_gene: TRBD1

CDR3aa: CASSLVSVGTYEQYF
CDR3nt: TGTGCCAGCAGCTTAGTATCTGTCGGGACCTACGAGCAGTACTTC
v_gene: TRBV11-2
j_gene: TRBJ2-7
d_gene: NA

CDR3aa: CASSPGFPGANVLTF
CDR3nt: TGTGCCAGCAGTCCAGGGTTCCCTGGGGCCAACGTCCTGACTTTC
v_gene: TRBV2
j_gene: TRBJ2-6
d_gene: NA

CDR3aa: CSVGTGANTGELFF
CDR3nt: TGCAGCGTTGGGACAGGGGCGAACACCGGGGAGCTGTTTTTT
v_gene: TRBV29-1
j_gene: TRBJ2-2
d_gene: TRBD1

CDR3aa: CASSLLFSSTDTQYF
CDR3nt: TGTGCCAGCAGCTTATTATTCTCTAGCACAGATACGCAGTATTTT
v_gene: TRBV7-3
j_gene: TRBJ2-3
d_gene: NA

CDR3aa: CASSLALIIRGGEQYF
CDR3nt: TGTGCCAGCAGCTTGGCCCTCATAATCAGGGGCGGCGAGCAGTACTTC
v_gene: TRBV5-4
j_gene: TRBJ2-7
d_gene: NA

CDR3aa: CASSTKYLSYNEQFF
CDR3nt: TGTGCCAGTAGTACTAAGTACCTCTCCTACAATGAGCAGTTCTTC
v_gene: TRBV19
j_gene: TRBJ2-1
d_gene: NA

CDR3aa: CASSLGTSGINNEQFF
CDR3nt: TGTGCCAGCAGCTTGGGGACTAGCGGGATAAACAATGAGCAGTTCTTC
v_gene: TRBV5-4
j_gene: TRBJ2-1
d_gene: TRBD2